These 29 T cell receptor beta chains came from one sample sequenced in a study of blood T cell repertoires in COVID-19. Clones were read by immunoSEQ multiplex PCR, and TCRdb kept only the in-frame ones, dropping some. The data show 200,000 to 300,000 clones, with 88% seen just once and around 1.4% held by the top ten. The source material was peripheral blood. The receptor set was obtained from a man at least 80 years old with acute or convalescent COVID-19.

This chain connects TRBV4-2 to TRBJ2-7; TRBD2 aligns across 7 bases. V shed 3 bases and J 7 bases; nucleotides not matched to a gene: 9. There are 14 residues in the CDR3. Germline V lookup: CDR1 LGHNA, CDR2 YNFKEQ. CDR3 protein: CASSQGGLTREQYF. The CDR3 nucleotides are TGTGCCAGCAGCCAGGGGGGGTTAACACGGGAGCAGTACTTC.

The V call is TRBV7-2, the J call TRBJ1-5; the D gene is possibly TRBD1 (5 bases). Per the germline V gene, CDR1 is SGHTA and CDR2 is FQGNSA. V lost 3 bases to trimming and J lost 0 bases, with 9 bases between them. The CDR3 extends over 15 amino acids. CDR3 in amino acids: CASSFGGASNQPQHF. For the CDR3, the DNA is TGTGCCAGCAGCTTCGGGGGAGCTAGCAATCAGCCCCAGCATTTT.

V usage is TRBV6-6 and J usage is TRBJ2-2, with TRBD2 as a possible D gene (7 bases). Trimming stripped 6 bases from V and 4 bases from J, with 15 bases between. The CDR3 loop spans 15 amino acids. The germline gives CDR1 MNHNY, CDR2 SVGAGI (reference sequence). The CDR3 DNA reads as TGTGCCAGCAGACCGGGAGGCAGGGGCACCGGGGAGCTGTTTTTT. Amino acid sequence: CASRPGGRGTGELFF.

J is TRBJ2-7 and V is TRBV18; possibly TRBD1 for D (5 bases). CDR1 is KGHSH, CDR2 LQKENI, per germline. Deletions cut 6 bases from V and 1 base from J, with 10 bases between. There are 13 residues in the CDR3. The CDR3 spells CASSVQESYEQYF. The CDR3 DNA reads as TGTGCCAGCTCTGTACAGGAGTCCTACGAGCAGTACTTC.

This rearrangement joins TRBV5-6 to TRBJ1-2; maybe TRBD1 (6 bases). Germline CDR1 reads SGHDT; CDR2 reads YYEEEE. This CDR3 contains 12 residues. The germline V and J ends were trimmed by 0 bases and 7 bases, with 7 bases remaining between them. In DNA, the CDR3 is TGTGCCAGCAGCTTGGGGGACATTGGCTACACCTTC. This encodes CASSLGDIGYTF.

V is TRBV6-2 or TRBV6-3 and J is TRBJ1-4; 11 bases map to TRBD1. The CDR3 is 15 residues long. V shed 4 bases and J 5 bases; nucleotides not matched to a gene: 3. CDR1 and CDR2 (germline): MNHEY, SVGEGT. The CDR3 spells CASSFRDRGNEKLFF. The DNA for the CDR3 is TGTGCCAGCAGTTTCCGGGACAGGGGGAATGAAAAACTGTTTTTT.

The chain carries TRBV9 and TRBJ1-6; D is uncertain. This CDR3 is 14 amino acids long. The ends were cut back, 6 bases at V and 8 bases at J, with 15 bases in the middle. Looked up from germline, CDR1 is SGDLS and CDR2 is YYNGEE. CDR3 loop: CASTFGEGDSPLHF. CDR3 DNA: TGTGCCAGCACCTTCGGGGAGGGTGATTCACCCCTCCACTTT. Full variable domain (rest looked up from reference TRBV9 and TRBJ1-6): DSGVTQTPKHLITATGQRVTLRCSPRSGDLSVYWYQQSLDQGLQFLIQYYNGEERAKGNILERFSAQQFPDLHSELNLSSLELGDSALYFCASTFGEGDSPLHFGNGTRLTVT.

The chain couples TRBV7-2 to TRBJ2-1; 8 nucleotides agree with TRBD2. The CDR3 runs to 14 residues. Trimming at V came to 5 bases and at J to 8 bases, leaving 8 bases not matched to a gene. Germline V lookup: CDR1 SGHTA, CDR2 FQGNSA. The DNA for the CDR3 is TGTGCCAGCAGCCGCGGGACTAGAGGAGATGAGCAGTTCTTC. Protein sequence: CASSRGTRGDEQFF.

The V gene is TRBV18, the J gene TRBJ2-2; no firm D call. V was cut by 5 bases and J by 5 bases, with 12 bases left in between. CDR3 size: 14 residues. Germline V gene lookup returns CDR1 KGHSH and CDR2 LQKENI. CDR3 DNA sequence: TGTGCCAGCTCAGCAACTACCCAAACCGGGGAGCTGTTTTTT. It translates to CASSATTQTGELFF. Based on the CDR3 plus reference TRBV18 and TRBJ2-2, the full variable domain is NAGVMQNPRHLVRRRGQEARLRCSPMKGHSHVYWYRQLPEEGLKFMVYLQKENIIDESGMPKERFSAEFPKEGPSILRIQQVVRGDSAAYFCASSATTQTGELFFGEGSRLTVL.

The gene calls are TRBV10-3 and TRBJ1-4, with TRBD1 identical over 7 bases. The ends lost 4 bases at V and 1 base at J; junction bases unmatched: 3. Germline V gives CDR1 ENHRY, CDR2 SYGVKD. CDR3 length equals 15 residues. The chain's CDR3 is CAISAQGGTNEKLFF. CDR3 in DNA: TGTGCCATCAGTGCGCAGGGGGGAACTAATGAAAAACTGTTTTTT.

The J gene is TRBJ2-3, the V gene TRBV5-1, with 11 bases that match TRBD2. CDR1 is SGHRS and CDR2 is YFSETQ in the germline V gene. With V trimmed by 0 bases and J by 3 bases, 3 bases remained unmatched. The CDR3 is 16 residues long. The CDR3 here is CASSLASSGGTDTQYF. In DNA form, the CDR3 reads TGCGCCAGCAGCTTGGCATCTAGCGGGGGGACAGATACGCAGTATTTT.

The rearrangement uses TRBV5-4 and TRBJ1-6; a weak D match, TRBD1 (5 bases). Looked up from germline, CDR1 is SGHNT and CDR2 is YYREEE (reference sequence). Trimming took 0 bases from V and 5 from J, leaving 12 bases between them. This CDR3 comprises 16 residues. DNA of the CDR3: TGTGCCAGCAGCTTGGACGGCAGGGCCAATAATTCACCCCTCCACTTT. Protein sequence: CASSLDGRANNSPLHF.

The gene calls are TRBV5-6 and TRBJ2-3; D unclear. CDR3 length equals 14 residues. From germline, CDR1 is SGHDT and CDR2 YYEEEE. With 4 bases removed from V and 6 bases from J, the gap between germline ends came to 15 bases. The CDR3 spells CASSPSPQADTQYF. DNA of the CDR3: TGTGCCAGCAGCCCCTCACCCCAGGCGGATACGCAGTATTTT.

This clone has a single count. The chain employs TRBV5-4 and TRBJ2-1; 8 nucleotides align to TRBD2. Per germline, CDR1 SGHNT and CDR2 YYREEE (reference sequence). V lost 2 bases to trimming and J lost 6 bases; unmatched junction nucleotides: 10. The CDR3 loop spans 16 amino acids. CDR3 residues: CASSFPGTRSGNEQFF. The DNA for the CDR3 is TGTGCCAGCAGCTTTCCTGGGACTAGGTCTGGCAATGAGCAGTTCTTC.

V usage is TRBV14 and J usage is TRBJ2-5, with D possibly being TRBD1 (5 bases). Germline V CDR1 and CDR2: SGHDN, FVKESK. This CDR3 contains 15 residues. V was pared by 4 bases and J by 4 bases, with 16 bases between. The CDR3 reads CASSRIRGRGETQYF. For the CDR3, the DNA is TGTGCCAGCAGCCGTATAAGGGGTAGGGGAGAGACCCAGTACTTC.

This clone has only one observation. The chain joins TRBV3-1 (or the pseudogene TRBV3-2) to TRBJ1-2; no clear D gene. Germline V gives CDR1 LGHDT, CDR2 YNNKEL (reference sequence). CDR3 length: 15 residues. Trimming took 1 base from V and 4 from J, leaving 13 bases between them. CDR3 in DNA: TGTGCCAGCAGCCAAGCTCCCAGGCCTCTCTATGGCTACACCTTC. Protein product: CASSQAPRPLYGYTF.

On this clone itself: A read error may account for a junction end that differs from germline. The rearrangement joins TRBV6-5 to TRBJ2-7; TRBD2 aligns across 8 bases. CDR1 is MNHEY, CDR2 SVGAGI, per germline. There are 13 residues in the CDR3. The CDR3 coding sequence is TGTGCCAGCAGTTACTCGGGCGGGAGGCCCCTTGTCTTC. This sequence encodes CASSYSGGRPLVF.

The rearrangement joins TRBV5-1 to TRBJ2-1; TRBD1 matches 8 bases. V was pared by 4 bases and J by 5 bases, with 11 bases of the junction left unmatched. The germline CDR1 and CDR2 sequences are SGHRS and YFSETQ. The CDR3 runs 16 residues. The CDR3 nucleotides read TGCGCCAGCAGCCCCGGGGTCGGACAGGGCCACAATGAGCAGTTCTTC. It translates to CASSPGVGQGHNEQFF. The whole variable domain, remainder taken from reference TRBV5-1 and TRBJ2-1, is KAGVTQTPRYLIKTRGQQVTLSCSPISGHRSVSWYQQTPGQGLQFLFEYFSETQRNKGNFPGRFSGRQFSNSRSEMNVSTLELGDSALYLCASSPGVGQGHNEQFFGPGTRLTVL.

The rearrangement links TRBV7-8 to TRBJ1-5; D gene unclear. This CDR3 is 16 amino acids long. V was cut by 1 base and J by 2 bases, with 12 bases left in between. Germline values: CDR1 SGHVS, CDR2 FQNEAQ. CDR3 protein: CASSLEPYTGNQPQHF. CDR3 sequence (DNA): TGTGCCAGCAGCTTAGAACCATACACCGGCAATCAGCCCCAGCATTTT.

The chain uses TRBV5-1 and TRBJ1-5, with 8 bases fitting TRBD1. The germline CDR1 and CDR2 sequences are SGHRS and YFSETQ. The trim removed 1 base at V and 7 bases at J, leaving 10 bases unmatched. The CDR3 runs to 16 residues. The CDR3 DNA reads as TGCGCCAGCAGCTTGAACCCGACAGGGGAAAACCAGCCCCAGCATTTT. It yields the protein CASSLNPTGENQPQHF.

V and J are TRBV9 and TRBJ2-6; possible D gene TRBD1, 6 bases. Trimming took 3 bases from V and 2 from J, leaving 15 bases between them. The CDR3 spans 17 residues. The germline V gene encodes CDR1 SGDLS and CDR2 YYNGEE. The CDR3 coding sequence is TGTGCCAGCAGCGCAGGGGACGCCTCTACTGGGGCCAACGTCCTGACTTTC. This sequence encodes CASSAGDASTGANVLTF.

This chain joins TRBV6-2 or TRBV6-3 and TRBJ1-1; a possible D gene is TRBD1 (5 bases). The V gene's germline CDR1 is MNHEY and CDR2 SVGEGT. CDR3 size: 14 residues. Trimming pared 5 bases from V and 2 bases from J, leaving 12 bases between. The CDR3 DNA is TGTGCCAGCAGTAACAGGAGAACCAACACTGAAGCTTTCTTT. This gives the protein CASSNRRTNTEAFF.

The chain has TRBV13 and TRBJ1-2; 7 nucleotides align to TRBD1. The J segment lost 6 bases and the V segment lost 2 bases, leaving 6 bases of the junction unmatched. This CDR3 has 14 amino acids. Germline CDR1 is PRHDT and CDR2 is FYEKMQ (reference sequence). The chain's CDR3 is CASSLQGGRNGYTF. CDR3 DNA: TGTGCCAGCAGCTTACAGGGGGGTAGGAATGGCTACACCTTC.

The gene calls are TRBV27 and TRBJ2-7; maybe TRBD1 (5 bases). Germline V gene sequence: CDR1 MNHEY, CDR2 SMNVEV (reference sequence). Between the trimmed V and J ends, which lost 1 base and 0 bases, there was a span of 13 bases. There are 16 residues in the CDR3. CDR3 sequence (DNA): TGTGCCAGCAGTTTATGGGCAGGGTGGCCCTCCTACGAGCAGTACTTC. The encoded protein is CASSLWAGWPSYEQYF.

This chain joins TRBV3-1 (or the pseudogene TRBV3-2) and TRBJ2-3; TRBD2 matches 16 bases. In germline, CDR1 is LGHDT, CDR2 YNNKEL (reference sequence). CDR3 length: 16 amino acids. V shed 4 bases, J shed 3 bases, and the junction held 1 base outside the gene matches. The CDR3 here is CASSPGLAGGTDTQYF. CDR3 sequence (DNA): TGTGCCAGCAGCCCGGGACTAGCGGGAGGGACAGATACGCAGTATTTT.

The chain combines TRBV4-1 with TRBJ2-5; TRBD1 matches at 8 bases. The CDR3 runs 14 residues. CDR1 and CDR2 from the germline V gene are MGHRA and YSYEKL. Losses at the gene ends were 4 bases for V and 4 bases for J; bases not matched to a gene: 5. The CDR3 here is CASSPSDRAETQYF. As DNA, the CDR3 is TGCGCCAGCAGCCCCTCGGACAGGGCAGAGACCCAGTACTTC.

Only one count was recorded for this clone. This sequence joins TRBV24-1 and TRBJ1-5; 7 nucleotides agree with TRBD1. The CDR3 consists of 14 residues. V lost 5 bases, J lost 3 bases, and 3 bases stayed unmatched. Germline CDR1 is KGHDR and CDR2 is SFDVKD. The CDR3 reads CATSVGQANQPQHF. CDR3 sequence (DNA): TGTGCCACCAGTGTTGGACAGGCCAATCAGCCCCAGCATTTT.

The rearrangement uses TRBV5-1 and TRBJ1-5, with D unresolved. V lost 0 bases, J lost 6 bases, and 7 bases lay in between. The CDR3 contains 13 residues. The germline V gene has CDR1 SGHRS and CDR2 YFSETQ. The CDR3 DNA is TGCGCCAGCAGCTTGGGAGGTTCTCAGCCCCAGCATTTT. The encoded protein is CASSLGGSQPQHF.

The V gene is TRBV30, the J gene TRBJ2-7; 8 positions match TRBD1. With V trimmed by 3 bases and J by 2 bases, 3 bases remained unmatched. The V gene's germline CDR1 is GTSNPN and CDR2 SVGIG (reference sequence). The length of the CDR3 is 13 residues. The chain's CDR3 is CAWRRRGPYEQYF. In DNA form, the CDR3 reads TGTGCCTGGAGACGCAGGGGGCCCTACGAGCAGTACTTC. Full variable domain (remainder filled in from reference TRBV30 and TRBJ2-7): SQTIHQWPATLVQPVGSPLSLECTVEGTSNPNLYWYRQAAGRGLQLLFYSVGIGQISSEVPQNLSASRPQDRQFILSSKKLLLSDSGFYLCAWRRRGPYEQYFGPGTRLTVT.